A selection of T cell receptor beta chains follows, all from one sample in a study of shared clonotypes between healthy human individuals. Sequencing used immunoSEQ multiplex PCR; TCRdb keeps in-frame clones, though not all of them. The sample yields around 1,000,000 clones, approximately 80% seen once. Source material: memory CD4+ T cells from PBMCs. The receptors derive from a man aged 18 to 30 in good health. Some clones in this sample may be carry-over from other donors' samples. CDR3s include the opening cysteine and the closing phenylalanine or tryptophan. Fields, in order: V gene, D gene, J gene, clone size, CDR3 protein, CDR3 DNA. D genes are given only for firm matches. The size field is filled for only some rows; it gives once, few, many or a size class.

TRBV11-2	.	TRBJ1-1	.	CASSPRDSEAFF	TGTGCCAGCAGCCCTAGGGACTCTGAAGCTTTCTTT
TRBV19	TRBD1	TRBJ2-6	.	CASSIGQGALGANVLTF	TGTGCCAGTAGTATCGGTCAGGGGGCGCTGGGGGCCAACGTCCTGACTTTC
TRBV28	TRBD1	TRBJ2-7	.	CASSFIGRDRGLSEQYF	TGTGCCAGCAGTTTTATTGGGAGGGACAGGGGGCTAAGCGAGCAGTACTTC
TRBV6-1	.	TRBJ2-7	.	CASSERDRVSYEQYF	TGTGCCAGCAGTGAACGGGACCGGGTCTCCTACGAGCAGTACTTC
TRBV6-5	.	TRBJ1-2	once	CASRQGLGYTF	TGTGCCAGCAGGCAGGGGCTGGGCTACACCTTC
TRBV5-6	TRBD2	TRBJ2-7	few	CASSTTPSGSREQYF	TGTGCCAGCAGCACAACCCCTAGCGGGAGTCGCGAGCAGTACTTC
TRBV29-1	.	TRBJ1-1	many	CSVGGMNTEAFF	TGCAGCGTCGGGGGGATGAACACTGAAGCTTTCTTT
TRBV2	TRBD2	TRBJ2-4	.	CASSEAASGNIQYF	TGTGCCAGCAGTGAAGCGGCTAGCGGAAACATTCAGTACTTC
TRBV27	TRBD2	TRBJ2-5	.	CASSSGRFRETQYF	TGTGCCAGCAGTAGCGGGAGATTTAGAGAGACCCAGTACTTC
TRBV7-3	.	TRBJ2-6	.	CASSLGGPANVLTF	TGTGCCAGCAGCTTAGGAGGCCCGGCCAACGTCCTGACTTTC
TRBV5-1	TRBD2	TRBJ2-2	.	CASSLALAGNTGELFF	TGCGCCAGCAGCTTGGCGCTAGCGGGGAACACCGGGGAGCTGTTTTTT
TRBV19	.	TRBJ1-2	once	CASSTQGGPYGYTF	TGTGCCAGTAGTACACAGGGAGGTCCTTATGGCTACACCTTC
TRBV11-3	.	TRBJ1-3	once	CASSSSPEDGRNTIYF	TGTGCCAGCAGCTCGTCCCCCGAAGACGGCAGAAACACCATATATTTT
TRBV6-1	.	TRBJ2-2	.	CTSNTGWDTGELFF	TGTACCAGCAATACAGGGTGGGACACCGGGGAGCTGTTTTTT
TRBV7-3	.	TRBJ2-1	.	CASSPRGDEQFF	TGTGCCAGCAGCCCCCGGGGCGATGAGCAGTTCTTC
TRBV4-1	.	TRBJ2-3	.	CASTQGGRRADTQYF	TGCGCCAGCACTCAAGGGGGTAGGCGGGCAGATACGCAGTATTTT
TRBV6-6	.	TRBJ1-2	.	CASPSGPGGYGYTF	TGTGCCAGCCCCTCTGGTCCCGGAGGCTATGGCTACACCTTC
TRBV7-3	TRBD2	TRBJ2-5	.	CASSDSGTRGETQYF	TGTGCCAGCAGCGACAGTGGGACTAGGGGAGAGACCCAGTACTTC
TRBV18	.	TRBJ1-5	.	CASSPAGGEEPQHF	TGTGCCAGCTCACCCGCTGGCGGAGAAGAGCCCCAGCATTTT
TRBV27	.	TRBJ1-5	.	CASSLFGAKGSNQPQHF	TGTGCCAGCAGTTTATTTGGGGCGAAGGGGAGCAATCAGCCCCAGCATTTT